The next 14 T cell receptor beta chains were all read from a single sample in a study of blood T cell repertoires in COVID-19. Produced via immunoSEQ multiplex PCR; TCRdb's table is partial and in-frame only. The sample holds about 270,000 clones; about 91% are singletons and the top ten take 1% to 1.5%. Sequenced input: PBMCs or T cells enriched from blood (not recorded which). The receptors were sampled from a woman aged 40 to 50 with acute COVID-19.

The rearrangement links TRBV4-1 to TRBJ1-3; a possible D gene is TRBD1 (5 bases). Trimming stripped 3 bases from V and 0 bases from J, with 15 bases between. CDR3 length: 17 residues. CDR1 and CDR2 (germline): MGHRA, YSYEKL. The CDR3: CASSQSRVVTSGNTIYF. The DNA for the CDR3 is TGCGCCAGCAGCCAGAGCAGGGTTGTGACCTCTGGAAACACCATATATTTT.

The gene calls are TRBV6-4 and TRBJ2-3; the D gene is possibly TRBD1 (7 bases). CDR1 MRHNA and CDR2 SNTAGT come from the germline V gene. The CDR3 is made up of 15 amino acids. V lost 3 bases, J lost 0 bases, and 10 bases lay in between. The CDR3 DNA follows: TGTGCCAGCAGTGAACAGGGGACTAGCACAGATACGCAGTATTTT. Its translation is CASSEQGTSTDTQYF.

The CDR3 is CSASDPRRGNQPQHF. In nucleotides, the CDR3 is TGCAGTGCTAGTGACCCCCGGAGAGGCAATCAGCCCCAGCATTTT. The chain combines TRBV20-1 with TRBJ1-5, with D uncertain. The germline V gene encodes CDR1 DFQATT and CDR2 SNEGSKA (reference sequence). Trimming shortened V by 3 bases and J by 2 bases, and 14 bases separated the two germline ends. There are 15 residues in the CDR3.

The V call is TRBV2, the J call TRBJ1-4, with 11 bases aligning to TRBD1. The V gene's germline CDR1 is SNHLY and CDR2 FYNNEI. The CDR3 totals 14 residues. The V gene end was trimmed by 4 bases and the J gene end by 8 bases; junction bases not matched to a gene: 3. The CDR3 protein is CASSGTGGLEKLFF. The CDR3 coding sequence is TGTGCCAGCAGTGGGACAGGGGGCTTGGAAAAACTGTTTTTT.

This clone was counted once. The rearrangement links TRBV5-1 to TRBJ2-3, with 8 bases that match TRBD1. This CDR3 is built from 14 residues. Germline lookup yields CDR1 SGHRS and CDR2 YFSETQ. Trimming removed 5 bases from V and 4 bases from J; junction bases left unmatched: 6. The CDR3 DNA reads TGCGCCAGCAGGCGGGACAGGTTGGCAGATACGCAGTATTTT. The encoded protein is CASRRDRLADTQYF.

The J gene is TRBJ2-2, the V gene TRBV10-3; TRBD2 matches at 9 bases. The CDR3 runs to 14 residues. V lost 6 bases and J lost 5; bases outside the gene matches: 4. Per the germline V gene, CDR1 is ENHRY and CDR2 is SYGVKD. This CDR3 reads CAIRDSGSTGELFF. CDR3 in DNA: TGTGCCATCAGGGATAGCGGGAGTACCGGGGAGCTGTTTTTT.

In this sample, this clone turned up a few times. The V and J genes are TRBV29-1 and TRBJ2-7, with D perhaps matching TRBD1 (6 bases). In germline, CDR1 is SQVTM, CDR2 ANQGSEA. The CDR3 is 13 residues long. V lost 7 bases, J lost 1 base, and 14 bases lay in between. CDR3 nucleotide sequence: TGCAGCGCCCGGACAGTCAATTCCTACGAGCAGTACTTC. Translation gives CSARTVNSYEQYF.

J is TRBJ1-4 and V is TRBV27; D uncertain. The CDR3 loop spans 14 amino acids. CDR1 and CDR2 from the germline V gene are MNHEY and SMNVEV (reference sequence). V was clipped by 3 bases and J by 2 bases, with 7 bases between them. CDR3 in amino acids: CASSFYGTNEKLFF. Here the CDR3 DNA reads TGTGCCAGCAGTTTTTACGGGACTAATGAAAAACTGTTTTTT.

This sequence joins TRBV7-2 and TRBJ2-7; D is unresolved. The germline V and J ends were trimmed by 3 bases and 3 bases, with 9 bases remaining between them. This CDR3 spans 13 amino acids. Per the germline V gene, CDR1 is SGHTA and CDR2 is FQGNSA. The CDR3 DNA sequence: TGTGCCAGCAGCTTCGACAAGCACTACGAGCAGTACTTC. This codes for CASSFDKHYEQYF.

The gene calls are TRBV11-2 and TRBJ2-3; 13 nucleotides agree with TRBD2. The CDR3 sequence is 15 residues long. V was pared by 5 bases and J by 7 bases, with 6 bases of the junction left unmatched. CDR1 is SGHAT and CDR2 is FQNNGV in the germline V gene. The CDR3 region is CASSPGLAGLHTQYF. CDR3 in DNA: TGTGCCAGCAGCCCGGGACTAGCGGGACTCCATACGCAGTATTTT.

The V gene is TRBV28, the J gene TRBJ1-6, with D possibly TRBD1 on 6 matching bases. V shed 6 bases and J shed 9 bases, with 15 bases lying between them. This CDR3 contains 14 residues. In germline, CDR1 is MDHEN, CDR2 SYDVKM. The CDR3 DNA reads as TGTGCCAGCAGCGGGACATTTATAGCTTCACCCCTCCACTTT. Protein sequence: CASSGTFIASPLHF.

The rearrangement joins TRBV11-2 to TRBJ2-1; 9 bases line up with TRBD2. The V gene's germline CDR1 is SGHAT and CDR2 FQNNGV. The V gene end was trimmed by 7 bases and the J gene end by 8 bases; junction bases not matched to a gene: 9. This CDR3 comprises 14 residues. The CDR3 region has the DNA TGTGCCAGCACTATAGCGGGAGACAGCCATGAGCAGTTCTTC. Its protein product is CASTIAGDSHEQFF.

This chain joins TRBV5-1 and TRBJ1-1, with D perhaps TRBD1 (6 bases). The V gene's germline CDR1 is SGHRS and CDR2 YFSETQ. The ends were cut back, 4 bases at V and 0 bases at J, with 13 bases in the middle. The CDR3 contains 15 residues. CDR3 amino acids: CASSDATGMNTEAFF. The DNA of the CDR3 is TGCGCCAGCAGCGACGCGACAGGTATGAACACTGAAGCTTTCTTT.

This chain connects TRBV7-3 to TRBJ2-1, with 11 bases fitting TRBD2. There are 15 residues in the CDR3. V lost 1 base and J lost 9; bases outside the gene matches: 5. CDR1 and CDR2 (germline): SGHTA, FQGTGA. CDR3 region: CASSLIAGGPSEQFF. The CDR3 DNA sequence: TGTGCCAGCAGCTTAATAGCGGGAGGGCCTAGTGAGCAGTTCTTC.